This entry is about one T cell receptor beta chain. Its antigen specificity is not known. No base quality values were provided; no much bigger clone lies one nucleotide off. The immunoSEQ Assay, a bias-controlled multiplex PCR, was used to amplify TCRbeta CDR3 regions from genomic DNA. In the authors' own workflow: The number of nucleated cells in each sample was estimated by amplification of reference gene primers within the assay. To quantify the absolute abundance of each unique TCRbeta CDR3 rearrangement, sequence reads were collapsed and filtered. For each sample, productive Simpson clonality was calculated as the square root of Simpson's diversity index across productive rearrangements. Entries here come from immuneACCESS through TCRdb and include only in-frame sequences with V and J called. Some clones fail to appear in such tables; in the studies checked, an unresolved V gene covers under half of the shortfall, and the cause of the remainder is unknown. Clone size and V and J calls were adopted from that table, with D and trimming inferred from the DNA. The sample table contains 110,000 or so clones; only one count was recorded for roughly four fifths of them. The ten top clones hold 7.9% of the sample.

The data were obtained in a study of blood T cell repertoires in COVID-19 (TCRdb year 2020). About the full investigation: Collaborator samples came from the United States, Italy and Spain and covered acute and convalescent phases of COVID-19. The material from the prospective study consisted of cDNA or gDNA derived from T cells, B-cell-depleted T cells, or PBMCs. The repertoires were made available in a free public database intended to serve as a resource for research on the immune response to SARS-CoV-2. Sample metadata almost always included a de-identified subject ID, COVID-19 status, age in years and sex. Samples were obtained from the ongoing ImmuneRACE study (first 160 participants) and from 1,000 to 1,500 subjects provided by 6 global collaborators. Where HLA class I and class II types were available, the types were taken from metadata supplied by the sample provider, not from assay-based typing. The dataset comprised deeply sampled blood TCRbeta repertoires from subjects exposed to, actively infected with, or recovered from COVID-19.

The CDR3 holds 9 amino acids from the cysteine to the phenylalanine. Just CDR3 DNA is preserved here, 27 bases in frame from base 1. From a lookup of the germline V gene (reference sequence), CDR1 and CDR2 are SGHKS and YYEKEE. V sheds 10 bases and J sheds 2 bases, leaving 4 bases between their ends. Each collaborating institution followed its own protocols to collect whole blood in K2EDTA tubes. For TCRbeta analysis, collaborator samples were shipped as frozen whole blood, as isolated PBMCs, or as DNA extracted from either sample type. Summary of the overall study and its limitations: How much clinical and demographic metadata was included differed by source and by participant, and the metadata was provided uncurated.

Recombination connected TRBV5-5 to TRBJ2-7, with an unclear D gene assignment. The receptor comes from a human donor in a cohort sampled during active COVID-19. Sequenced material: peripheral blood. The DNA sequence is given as TGTGCCGGAGCCTACGAGCAGTACTTC. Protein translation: CAGAYEQYF.